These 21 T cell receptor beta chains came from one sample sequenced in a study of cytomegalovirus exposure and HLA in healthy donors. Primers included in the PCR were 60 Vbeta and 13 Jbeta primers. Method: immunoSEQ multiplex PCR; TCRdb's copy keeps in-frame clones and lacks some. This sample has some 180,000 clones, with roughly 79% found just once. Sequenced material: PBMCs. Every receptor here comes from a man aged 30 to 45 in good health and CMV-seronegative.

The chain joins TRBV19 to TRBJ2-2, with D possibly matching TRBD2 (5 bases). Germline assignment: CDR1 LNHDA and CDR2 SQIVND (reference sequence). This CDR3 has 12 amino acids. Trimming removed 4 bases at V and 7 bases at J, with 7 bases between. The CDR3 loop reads CASSKGGGELFF. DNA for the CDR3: TGTGCCAGTAGTAAAGGAGGCGGGGAGCTGTTTTTT. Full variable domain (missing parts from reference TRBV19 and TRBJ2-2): DGGITQSPKYLFRKEGQNVTLSCEQNLNHDAMYWYRQDPGQGLRLIYYSQIVNDFQKGDIAEGYSVSREKKESFPLTVTSAQKNPTAFYLCASSKGGGELFFGEGSRLTVL.

The CDR3 nucleotides read TGTGCCAGCAGCTTAGTCGGTGCATACAATGAGCAGTTCTTC. This sequence encodes CASSLVGAYNEQFF. The chain recombines TRBV7-9 with TRBJ2-1, with D hard to call. The CDR3 is 14 residues long. CDR1 and CDR2 from the germline V gene are SEHNR and FQNEAQ (reference sequence). V lost 1 base and J lost 4, with 8 bases in between.

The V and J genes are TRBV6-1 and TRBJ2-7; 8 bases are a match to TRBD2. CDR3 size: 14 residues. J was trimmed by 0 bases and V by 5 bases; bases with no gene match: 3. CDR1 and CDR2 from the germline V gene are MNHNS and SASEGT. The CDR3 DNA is TGTGCCAGCAGTAAACTAGCGGTCTCCTACGAGCAGTACTTC. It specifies CASSKLAVSYEQYF.

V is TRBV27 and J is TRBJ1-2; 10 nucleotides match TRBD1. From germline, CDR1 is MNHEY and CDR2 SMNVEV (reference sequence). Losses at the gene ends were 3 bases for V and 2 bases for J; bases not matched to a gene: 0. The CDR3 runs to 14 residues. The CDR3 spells CASSLGQGNYGYTF. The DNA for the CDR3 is TGTGCCAGCAGTTTGGGACAGGGGAACTATGGCTACACCTTC.

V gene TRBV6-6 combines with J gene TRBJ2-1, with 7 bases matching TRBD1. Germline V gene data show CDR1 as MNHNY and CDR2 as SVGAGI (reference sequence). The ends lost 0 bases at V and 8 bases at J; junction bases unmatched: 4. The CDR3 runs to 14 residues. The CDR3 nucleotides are TGTGCCAGCAGTTACTCAAACAGGGGCCATGAGCAGTTCTTC. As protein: CASSYSNRGHEQFF.

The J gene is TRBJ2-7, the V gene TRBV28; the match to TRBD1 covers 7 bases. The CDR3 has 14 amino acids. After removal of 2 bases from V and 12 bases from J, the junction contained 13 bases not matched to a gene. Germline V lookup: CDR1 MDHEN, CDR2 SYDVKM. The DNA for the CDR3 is TGTGCCAGCAGTTTAGGACAGGCCCAGCTCGGATGGTACTTC. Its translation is CASSLGQAQLGWYF.

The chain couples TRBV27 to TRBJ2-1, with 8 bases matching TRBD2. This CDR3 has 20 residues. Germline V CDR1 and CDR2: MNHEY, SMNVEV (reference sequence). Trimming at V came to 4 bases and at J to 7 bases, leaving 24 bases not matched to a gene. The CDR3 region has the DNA TGTGCCAGCAGTTGCCCCGGGGGGGCGACAGAGAGTACGGGAGTGAATGAGCAGTTCTTC. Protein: CASSCPGGATESTGVNEQFF.

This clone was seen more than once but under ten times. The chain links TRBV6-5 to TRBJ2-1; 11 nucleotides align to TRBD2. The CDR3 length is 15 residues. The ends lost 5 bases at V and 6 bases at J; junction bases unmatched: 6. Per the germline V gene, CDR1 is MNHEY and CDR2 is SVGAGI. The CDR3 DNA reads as TGTGCCAGCAGTGACTTAGCGGGAGGGCCCAATGAGCAGTTCTTC. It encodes CASSDLAGGPNEQFF.

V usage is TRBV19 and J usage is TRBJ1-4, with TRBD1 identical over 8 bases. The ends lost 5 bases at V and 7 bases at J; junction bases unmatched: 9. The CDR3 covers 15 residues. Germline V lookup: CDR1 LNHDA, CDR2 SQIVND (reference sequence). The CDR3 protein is CASSLKGQGSEKLFF. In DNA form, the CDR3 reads TGTGCCAGTAGTCTGAAAGGACAGGGAAGTGAAAAACTGTTTTTT.

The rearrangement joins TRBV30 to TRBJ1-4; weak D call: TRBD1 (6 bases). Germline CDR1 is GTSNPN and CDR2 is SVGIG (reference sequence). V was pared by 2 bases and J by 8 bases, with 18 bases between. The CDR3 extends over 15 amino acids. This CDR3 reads CAWSNLQGNREKLFF. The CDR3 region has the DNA TGTGCCTGGAGTAACCTACAGGGTAATAGGGAAAAACTGTTTTTT.

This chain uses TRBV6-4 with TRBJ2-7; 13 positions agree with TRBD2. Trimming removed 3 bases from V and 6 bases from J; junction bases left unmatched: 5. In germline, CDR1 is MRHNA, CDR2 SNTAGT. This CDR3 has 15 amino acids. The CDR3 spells CASSEGLAGVGEQYF. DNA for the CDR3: TGTGCCAGCAGTGAAGGACTAGCGGGAGTGGGCGAGCAGTACTTC.

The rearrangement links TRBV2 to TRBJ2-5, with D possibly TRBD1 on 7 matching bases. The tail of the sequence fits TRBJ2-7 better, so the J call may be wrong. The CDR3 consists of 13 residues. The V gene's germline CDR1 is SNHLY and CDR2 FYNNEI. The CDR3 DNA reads TGTGCCGGGGTTCGACAGGGACTCCACGAGCAGTACTTC. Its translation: CAGVRQGLHEQYF.

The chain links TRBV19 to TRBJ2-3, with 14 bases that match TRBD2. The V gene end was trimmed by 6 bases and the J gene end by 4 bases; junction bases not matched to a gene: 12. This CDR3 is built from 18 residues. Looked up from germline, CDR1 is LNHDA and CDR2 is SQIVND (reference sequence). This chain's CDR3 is CASSTGTSGSRGSDTQYF. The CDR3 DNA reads TGTGCCAGTAGCACCGGGACTAGCGGGAGTAGGGGGTCAGATACGCAGTATTTT.

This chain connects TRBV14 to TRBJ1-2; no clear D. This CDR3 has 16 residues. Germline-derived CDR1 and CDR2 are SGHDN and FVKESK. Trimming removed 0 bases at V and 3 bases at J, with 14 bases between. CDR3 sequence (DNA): TGTGCCAGCAGCCAAGATGTTCCGGGAAGGGACTATGGCTACACCTTC. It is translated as CASSQDVPGRDYGYTF.

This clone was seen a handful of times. This CDR3 reads CASSRRGEGKQPQHF. In nucleotides, the CDR3 is TGTGCCAGCAGTCGCCGGGGAGAGGGAAAGCAGCCCCAGCATTTT. J is TRBJ1-5 and V is TRBV6-5, with unresolved D. The CDR3 contains 15 residues. Germline-derived CDR1 and CDR2 are MNHEY and SVGAGI. V lost 5 bases and J lost 7, with 18 bases in between.

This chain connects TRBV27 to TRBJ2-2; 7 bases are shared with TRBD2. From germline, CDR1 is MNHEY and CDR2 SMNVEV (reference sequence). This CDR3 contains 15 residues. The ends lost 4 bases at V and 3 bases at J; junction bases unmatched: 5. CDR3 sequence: CASSSKAGYTGELFF. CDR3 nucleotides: TGTGCCAGCAGTTCCAAAGCGGGGTACACCGGGGAGCTGTTTTTT.

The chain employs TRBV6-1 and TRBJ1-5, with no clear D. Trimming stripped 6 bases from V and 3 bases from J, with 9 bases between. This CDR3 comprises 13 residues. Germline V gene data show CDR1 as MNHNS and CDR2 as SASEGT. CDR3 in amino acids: CASSGNYNQPQHF. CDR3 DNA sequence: TGTGCCAGCAGCGGGAACTACAATCAGCCCCAGCATTTT.

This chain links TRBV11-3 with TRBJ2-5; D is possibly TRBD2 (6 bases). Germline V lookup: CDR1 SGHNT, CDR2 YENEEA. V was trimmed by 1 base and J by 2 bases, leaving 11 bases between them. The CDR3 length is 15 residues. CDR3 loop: CASSLGSGVQETQYF. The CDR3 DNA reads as TGTGCCAGCAGCTTAGGTTCGGGGGTTCAAGAGACCCAGTACTTC. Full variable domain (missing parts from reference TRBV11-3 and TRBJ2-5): EAGVVQSPRYKIIEKKQPVAFWCNPISGHNTLYWYLQNLGQGPELLIRYENEEAVDDSQLPKDRFSAERLKGVDSTLKIQPAELGDSAVYLCASSLGSGVQETQYFGPGTRLLVL.

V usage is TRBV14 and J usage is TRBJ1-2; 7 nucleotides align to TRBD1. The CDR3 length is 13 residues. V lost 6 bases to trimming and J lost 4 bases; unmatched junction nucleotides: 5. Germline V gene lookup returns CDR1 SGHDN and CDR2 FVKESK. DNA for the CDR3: TGTGCCAGCAGTTACAGGGGAAGCTATGGCTACACCTTC. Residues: CASSYRGSYGYTF.

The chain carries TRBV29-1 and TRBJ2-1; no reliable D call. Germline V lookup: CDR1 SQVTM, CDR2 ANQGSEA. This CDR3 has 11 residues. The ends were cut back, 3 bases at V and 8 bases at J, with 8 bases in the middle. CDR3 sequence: CSVEYVHEQFF. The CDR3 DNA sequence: TGCAGCGTTGAGTATGTTCATGAGCAGTTCTTC.

In DNA form, the CDR3 reads TGTGCCAGCAGTTACACGGCTAGCGGGGCCTTCGGGGAGCTGTTTTTT. This encodes CASSYTASGAFGELFF. The chain joins TRBV6-5 to TRBJ2-2, with 9 bases matching TRBD2. With V trimmed by 2 bases and J by 7 bases, 8 bases remained unmatched. Germline lookup yields CDR1 MNHEY and CDR2 SVGAGI. This CDR3 has 16 amino acids.